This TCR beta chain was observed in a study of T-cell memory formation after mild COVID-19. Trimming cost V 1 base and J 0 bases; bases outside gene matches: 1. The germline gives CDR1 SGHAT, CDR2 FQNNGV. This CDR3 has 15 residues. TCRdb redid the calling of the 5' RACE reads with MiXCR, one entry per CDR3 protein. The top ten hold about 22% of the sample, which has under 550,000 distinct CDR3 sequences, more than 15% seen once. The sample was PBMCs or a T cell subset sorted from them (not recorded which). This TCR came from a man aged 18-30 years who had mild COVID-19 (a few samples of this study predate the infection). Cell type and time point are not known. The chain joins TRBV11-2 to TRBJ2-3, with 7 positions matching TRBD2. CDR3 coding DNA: TGTGCCAGCAGCTTAGGAGCGGGGAGCACAGATACGCAGTATTTT. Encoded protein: CASSLGAGSTDTQYF.